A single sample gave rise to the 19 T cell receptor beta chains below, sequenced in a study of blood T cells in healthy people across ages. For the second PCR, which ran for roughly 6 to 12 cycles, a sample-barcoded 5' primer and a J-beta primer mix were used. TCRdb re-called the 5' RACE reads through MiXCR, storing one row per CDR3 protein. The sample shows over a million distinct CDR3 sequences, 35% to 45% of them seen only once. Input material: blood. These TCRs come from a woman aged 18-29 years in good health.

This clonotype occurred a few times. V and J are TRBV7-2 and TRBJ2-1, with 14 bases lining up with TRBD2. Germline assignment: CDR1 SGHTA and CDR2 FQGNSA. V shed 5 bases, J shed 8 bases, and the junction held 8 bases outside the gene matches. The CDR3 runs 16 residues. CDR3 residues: CASSLGGLAGAYEQFF. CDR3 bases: TGTGCCAGCAGCCTAGGGGGACTAGCGGGAGCCTATGAGCAGTTCTTC. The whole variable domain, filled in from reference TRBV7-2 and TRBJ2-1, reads GAGVSQSPSNKVTEKGKDVELRCDPISGHTALYWYRQSLGQGLEFLIYFQGNSAPDKSGLPSDRFSAERTGGSVSTLTIQRTQQEDSAVYLCASSLGGLAGAYEQFFGPGTRLTVL.

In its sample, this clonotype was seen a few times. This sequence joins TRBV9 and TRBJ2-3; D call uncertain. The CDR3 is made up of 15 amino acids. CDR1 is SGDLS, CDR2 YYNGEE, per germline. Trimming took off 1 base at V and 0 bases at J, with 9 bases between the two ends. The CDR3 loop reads CASSVLSSSTDTQYF. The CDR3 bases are TGTGCCAGCAGCGTACTCAGTTCTAGCACAGATACGCAGTATTTT.

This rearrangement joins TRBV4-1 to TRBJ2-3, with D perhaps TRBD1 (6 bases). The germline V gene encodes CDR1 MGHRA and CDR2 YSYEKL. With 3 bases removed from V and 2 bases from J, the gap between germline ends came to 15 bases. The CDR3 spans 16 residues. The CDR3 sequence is CASSQVRDIDTDTQYF. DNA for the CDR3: TGCGCCAGCAGCCAGGTCCGGGACATAGACACAGATACGCAGTATTTT.

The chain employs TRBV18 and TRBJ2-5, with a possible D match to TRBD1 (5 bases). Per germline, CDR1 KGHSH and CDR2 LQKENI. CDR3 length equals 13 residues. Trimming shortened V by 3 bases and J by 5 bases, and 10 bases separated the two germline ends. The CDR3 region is CASSPVAGETQYF. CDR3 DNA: TGTGCCAGCTCACCGGTAGCAGGGGAGACCCAGTACTTC.

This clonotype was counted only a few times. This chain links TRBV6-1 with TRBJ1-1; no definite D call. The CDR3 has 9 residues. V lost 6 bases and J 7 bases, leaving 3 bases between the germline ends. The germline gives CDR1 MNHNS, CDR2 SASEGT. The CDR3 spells CASSHEAFF. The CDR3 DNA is TGTGCCAGCAGCCATGAAGCTTTCTTT.

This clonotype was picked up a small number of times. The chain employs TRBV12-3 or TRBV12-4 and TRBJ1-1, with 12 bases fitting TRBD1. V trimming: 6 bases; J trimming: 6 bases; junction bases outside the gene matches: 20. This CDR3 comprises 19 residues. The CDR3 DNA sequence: TGTGCCAGCAGGGGACAGGGGGCGGTCGGAGGTGGAGACGTCGCTGAAGCTTTCTTT. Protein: CASRGQGAVGGGDVAEAFF.

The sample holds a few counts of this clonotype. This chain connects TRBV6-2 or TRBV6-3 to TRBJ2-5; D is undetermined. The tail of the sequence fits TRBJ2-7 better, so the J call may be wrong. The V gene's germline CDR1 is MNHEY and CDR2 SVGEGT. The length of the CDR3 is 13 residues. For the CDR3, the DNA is TGTGCCAGCAGCACTACAGCGTATGGCGAGCAGTACTTC. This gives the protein CASSTTAYGEQYF.

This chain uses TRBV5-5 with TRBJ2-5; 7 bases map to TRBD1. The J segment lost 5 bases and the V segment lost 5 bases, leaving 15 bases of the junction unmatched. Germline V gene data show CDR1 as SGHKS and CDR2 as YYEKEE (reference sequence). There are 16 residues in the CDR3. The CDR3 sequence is CASRTHPGQSVETQYF. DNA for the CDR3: TGTGCCAGCAGGACTCATCCGGGACAGAGTGTCGAGACCCAGTACTTC.

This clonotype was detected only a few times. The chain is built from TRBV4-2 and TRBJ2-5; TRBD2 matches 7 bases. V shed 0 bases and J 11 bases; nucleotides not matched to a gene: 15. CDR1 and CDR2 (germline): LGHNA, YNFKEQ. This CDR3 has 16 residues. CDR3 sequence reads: CASSQETGTTYKEQYF. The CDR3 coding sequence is TGTGCCAGCAGCCAAGAGACCGGGACTACTTACAAAGAGCAGTACTTC.

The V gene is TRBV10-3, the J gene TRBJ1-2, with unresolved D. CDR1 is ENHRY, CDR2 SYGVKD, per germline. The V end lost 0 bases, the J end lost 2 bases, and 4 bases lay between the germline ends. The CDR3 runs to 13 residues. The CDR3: CAISESPNYGYTF. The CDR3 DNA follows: TGTGCCATCAGTGAGTCACCCAACTATGGCTACACCTTC.

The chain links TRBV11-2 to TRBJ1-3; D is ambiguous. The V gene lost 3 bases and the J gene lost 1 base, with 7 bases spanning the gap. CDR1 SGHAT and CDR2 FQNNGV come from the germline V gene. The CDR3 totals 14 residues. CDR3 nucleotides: TGTGCCAGCAGCTTCGAGCCATCTGGAAACACCATATATTTT. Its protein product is CASSFEPSGNTIYF.

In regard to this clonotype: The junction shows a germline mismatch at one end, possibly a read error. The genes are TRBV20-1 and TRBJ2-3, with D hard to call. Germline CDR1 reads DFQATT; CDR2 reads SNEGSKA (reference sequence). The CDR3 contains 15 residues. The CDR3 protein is CGAPQNEPWSDTQYF. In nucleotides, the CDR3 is TGCGGTGCTCCGCAGAACGAGCCCTGGTCAGATACGCAGTATTTT.

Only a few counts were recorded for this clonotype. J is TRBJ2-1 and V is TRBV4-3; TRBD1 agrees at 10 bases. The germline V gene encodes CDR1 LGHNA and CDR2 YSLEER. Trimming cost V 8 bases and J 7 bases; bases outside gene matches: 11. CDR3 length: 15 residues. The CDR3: CASGGGTGAENEQFF. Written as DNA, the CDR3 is TGCGCCAGCGGGGGGGGGACAGGGGCGGAAAATGAGCAGTTCTTC.

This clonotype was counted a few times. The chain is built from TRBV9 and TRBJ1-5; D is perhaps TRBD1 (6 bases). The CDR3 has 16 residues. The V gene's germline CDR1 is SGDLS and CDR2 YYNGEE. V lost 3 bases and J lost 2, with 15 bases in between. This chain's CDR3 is CASSASGVGGNQPQHF. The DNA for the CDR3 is TGTGCCAGCAGCGCCTCAGGGGTAGGTGGCAATCAGCCCCAGCATTTT.

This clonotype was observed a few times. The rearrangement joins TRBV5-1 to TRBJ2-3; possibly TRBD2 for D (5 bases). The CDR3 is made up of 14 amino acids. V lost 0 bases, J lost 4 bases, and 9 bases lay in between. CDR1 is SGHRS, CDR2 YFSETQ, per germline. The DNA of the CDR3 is TGCGCCAGCAGCTTGGGCCAGAGGGCAGATACGCAGTATTTT. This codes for CASSLGQRADTQYF.

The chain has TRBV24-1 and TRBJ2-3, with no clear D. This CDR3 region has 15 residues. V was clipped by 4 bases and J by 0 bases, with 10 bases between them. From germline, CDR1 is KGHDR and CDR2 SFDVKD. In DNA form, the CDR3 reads TGTGCCACCAGTGAAAGCGTGGGAAGCACAGATACGCAGTATTTT. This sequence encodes CATSESVGSTDTQYF.

As DNA, the CDR3 is TGTGCCAGCAGCTTAAGTTCGCTTCGCACAGATACGCAGTATTTT. Its translation: CASSLSSLRTDTQYF. The chain is built from TRBV7-2 and TRBJ2-3; D ambiguous. The CDR3 length is 15 residues. Germline V gives CDR1 SGHTA, CDR2 FQGNSA. V lost 2 bases, J lost 1 base, and 10 bases lay in between.

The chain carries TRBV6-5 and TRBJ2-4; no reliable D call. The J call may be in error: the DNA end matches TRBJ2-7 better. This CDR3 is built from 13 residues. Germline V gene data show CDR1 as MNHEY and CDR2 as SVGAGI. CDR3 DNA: TGTGCCAGCACCGCGCTGCGAATCTACGAGCAGTACTTC. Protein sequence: CASTALRIYEQYF.

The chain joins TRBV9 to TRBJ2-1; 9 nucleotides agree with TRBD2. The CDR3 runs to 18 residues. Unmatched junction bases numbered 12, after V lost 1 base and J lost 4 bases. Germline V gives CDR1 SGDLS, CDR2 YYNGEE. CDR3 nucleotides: TGTGCCAGCAGCGTACCCCGAGCGGGGGGATCGATATACAATGAGCAGTTCTTC. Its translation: CASSVPRAGGSIYNEQFF.